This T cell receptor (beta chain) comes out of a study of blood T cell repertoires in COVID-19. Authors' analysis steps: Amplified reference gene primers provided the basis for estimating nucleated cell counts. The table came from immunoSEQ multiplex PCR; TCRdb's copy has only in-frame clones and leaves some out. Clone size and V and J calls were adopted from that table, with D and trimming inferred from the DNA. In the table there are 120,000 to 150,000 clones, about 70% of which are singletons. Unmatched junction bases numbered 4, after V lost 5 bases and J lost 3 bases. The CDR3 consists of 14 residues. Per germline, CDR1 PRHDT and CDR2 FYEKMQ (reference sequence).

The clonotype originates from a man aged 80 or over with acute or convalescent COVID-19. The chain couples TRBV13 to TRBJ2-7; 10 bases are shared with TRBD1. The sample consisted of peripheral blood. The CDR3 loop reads CASSRWDRGYEQYF. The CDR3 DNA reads TGTGCCAGCAGCCGATGGGACAGGGGCTACGAGCAGTACTTC.